This entry describes one TCR beta chain. The data originate from a study of blood T cell repertoires in COVID-19. The overall study: The study drew acute and convalescent COVID-19 samples from the United States, Italy and Spain.

Germline CDR1 and CDR2: SGHKS and YYEKEE (reference sequence). The CDR3 extends over 15 amino acids. V lost 4 bases, J lost 4 bases, and 4 bases stayed unmatched. Generated by immunoSEQ multiplex PCR, the TCRdb table keeps only in-frame clones and is missing some. Counted here are some 200,000 clones, 80% to 95% occurring once; the ten biggest clones make up about 0.54%. The sequencing input was peripheral blood. The sequence derives from a man aged 50 to 60 with acute or convalescent COVID-19. The chain is built from TRBV5-5 and TRBJ2-1, with 11 bases fitting TRBD2. CDR3 loop: CASSPGLAGYNEQFF. The CDR3 DNA is TGTGCCAGCAGCCCCGGACTAGCGGGTTACAATGAGCAGTTCTTC.